This T cell receptor (beta chain) was obtained from a study of PD-1 blockade in classical Hodgkin lymphoma. The sample's time point: cycle 4 day 1 (C4D1), after five to seven weeks of nivolumab. Relapses following autologous stem cell transplantation were seen in all patients, with brentuximab vedotin exposure varying. TCRdb keeps only in-frame clones here, not all; method: immunoSEQ multiplex PCR. The table records some 30,000 clones, over 60% of them present only once. To note about this clone: Its antigen is unidentified.

The CDR3 contains 15 residues. The V end lost 2 bases, the J end lost 2 bases, and 10 bases lay between the germline ends. From germline, CDR1 is MDHEN and CDR2 SYDVKM. General observations from the study: Relative to healthy donors, newly diagnosed patients reportedly had lower baseline TCR diversity, which was reported as lower still in relapsed/refractory patients. Prior to therapy, complete responders displayed diversity much like that of newly diagnosed patients. Only CD4+ TCR diversity, not CD8+, had risen significantly by C4D1. Repertoires differed for reasons still undefined, possibly disease activity or prior therapy.

The chain recombines TRBV28 with TRBJ2-1, with D maybe TRBD1 (5 bases). This specimen was peripheral blood mononuclear cells (PBMCs), taken before the fourth cycle of nivolumab. The receptor's source is a human donor with classical Hodgkin lymphoma. For the CDR3, the DNA is TGTGCCAGCAGTTTAGTTGCAGGGCCCTACAATGAGCAGTTCTTC. Translation: CASSLVAGPYNEQFF.